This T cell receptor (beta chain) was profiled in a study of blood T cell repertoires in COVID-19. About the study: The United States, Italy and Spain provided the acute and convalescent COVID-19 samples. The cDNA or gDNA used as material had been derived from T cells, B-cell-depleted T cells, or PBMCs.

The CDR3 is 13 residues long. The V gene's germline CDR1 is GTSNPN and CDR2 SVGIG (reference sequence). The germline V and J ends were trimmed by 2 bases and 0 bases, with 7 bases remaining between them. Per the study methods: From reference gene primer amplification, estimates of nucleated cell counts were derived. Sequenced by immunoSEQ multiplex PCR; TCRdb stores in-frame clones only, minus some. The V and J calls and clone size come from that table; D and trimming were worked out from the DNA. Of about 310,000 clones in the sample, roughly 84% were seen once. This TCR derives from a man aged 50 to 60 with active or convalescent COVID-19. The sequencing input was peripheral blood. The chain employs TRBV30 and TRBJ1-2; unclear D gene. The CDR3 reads CAWSMSANYGYTF. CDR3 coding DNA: TGTGCCTGGAGTATGTCGGCTAACTATGGCTACACCTTC. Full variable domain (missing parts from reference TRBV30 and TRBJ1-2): SQTIHQWPATLVQPVGSPLSLECTVEGTSNPNLYWYRQAAGRGLQLLFYSVGIGQISSEVPQNLSASRPQDRQFILSSKKLLLSDSGFYLCAWSMSANYGYTFGSGTRLTVV.